This is a list of T cell receptor beta chains from one sample in a study of T cells in Graves' hyperthyroidism and ophthalmopathy. Using its own MiXCR run on the multiplex PCR reads, TCRdb lists one record per CDR3 protein. The table includes around 600,000 distinct CDR3 sequences, about a sixth detected once. Sequenced input: blood. The receptors derive from a woman in her 30s with Graves' hyperthyroidism. Both conserved end residues are part of each CDR3. The D gene is left open where the match is weak. Clone size is not always given. Where it is, it says once, few, many or a class for expanded clones.

j_call d_call v_call clone_size cdr3_nt cdr3_aa
TRBJ1-1 - TRBV27 few TGTGCCAGCTCCGATGGGGAGGAAGCTTTCTTT CASSDGEEAFF
TRBJ2-1 TRBD2 TRBV11-2 - TGTGCCAGCAGCTTCCACCTAGCGGGAGTCGATGAGCAGTTCTTC CASSFHLAGVDEQFF
TRBJ2-7 - TRBV18 many TGTGCCAGCTCACCTTTGACCCAGGACGAGCAGTACTTC CASSPLTQDEQYF
TRBJ2-7 - TRBV9 few TGTGCCAGCAGCGTTGCTCCGGGGTCCCTTAGTGAGCAGTACTTC CASSVAPGSLSEQYF
TRBJ2-5 - TRBV3-1 many TGTGCCAGCAGCCAACGTACTAGGTCCCAAGAGACCCAGTACTTC CASSQRTRSQETQYF
TRBJ2-5 - TRBV24-1 - TGTGCCACCAGTGCCCCCCTACAAAAGACCCAGTACTTC CATSAPLQKTQYF
TRBJ2-5 - TRBV7-6 once TGTGCCACCAAACTACAGGGCCAAGAGACCCAGTACTTC CATKLQGQETQYF
TRBJ1-1 TRBD1 TRBV7-3 many TGTGCCAGCAGACAGGGGGTGAACACTGAAGCTTTCTTT CASRQGVNTEAFF
TRBJ2-3 TRBD2 TRBV20-1 many TGCAGTGCCGCGATGTCTAGCGGTTCAGATACGCAGTATTTT CSAAMSSGSDTQYF
TRBJ2-7 - TRBV4-2 - TGTGCCAGCAGCCCATCTGGAGGGGTCACCTACGAGCAGTACTTC CASSPSGGVTYEQYF
TRBJ2-7 - TRBV7-3 many TGTGCCAGCAGCTTAGGACCGCCGAGTGACGAGCAGTACTTC CASSLGPPSDEQYF
TRBJ1-5 TRBD1 TRBV27 many TGTGCCAGCAGAGCTACAACAGGGGTCAATCAGCCCCAGCATTTT CASRATTGVNQPQHF
TRBJ2-5 TRBD1 TRBV29-1 many TGCAGCGGGAGAGGGGGGCCAGGGGGCACAGAGACCCAGTACTTC CSGRGGPGGTETQYF
TRBJ2-1 TRBD2 TRBV7-3 many TGTGCCAGCAGTCAGACTAGCGGGAGAGGGAATGAGCAGTTCTTC CASSQTSGRGNEQFF
TRBJ2-1 - TRBV20-1 many TGCAGTGCTCCCAAGGGAGGACTGAATGAGCAGTTCTTC CSAPKGGLNEQFF
TRBJ1-5 - TRBV29-1 - TGCAGCGTTGGGTTGAGTAGCAATCAGCCCCAGCATTTT CSVGLSSNQPQHF
TRBJ2-1 - TRBV10-3 many TGTGCCATCAGTGACCCGACGTTATACAATGAGCAGTTCTTC CAISDPTLYNEQFF
TRBJ2-1 TRBD2 TRBV24-1 many TGTGCCACCAGTGCCATGAGGTATACTAGCGGAAAACCTTCGAGCTCCTACAATGAGCAGTTCTTC CATSAMRYTSGKPSSSYNEQFF
TRBJ2-7 - TRBV29-1 - TGCAGCGTTGGAGGCTACGAGCAGTACTTC CSVGGYEQYF
TRBJ2-7 - TRBV7-2 many TGTGCCAGCAGCTACAGGGGTCGGGAGACCTCTTACCTGCAGTACTTC CASSYRGRETSYLQYF
TRBJ2-1 - TRBV18 many TGTGCCAGCTCCCGCTCGCCAACGGCTGGTCTCAATGAGCAGTTCTTC CASSRSPTAGLNEQFF
TRBJ2-1 TRBD2 TRBV7-2 - TGTGCCAACAGCTCTCGACTAGCGGGAACTTTCAATGAGCAGTTCTTC CANSSRLAGTFNEQFF
TRBJ2-1 - TRBV2 many TGTGCCAGCAGTGATAATGTGAGAAGCAATGAGCAGTTCTTC CASSDNVRSNEQFF
TRBJ2-1 - TRBV7-2 many TGTGCCAGCAAAGGACTAACCGGTGAGCAGTTCTTC CASKGLTGEQFF
TRBJ2-1 TRBD1 TRBV6-2/TRBV6-3 - TGTGCCAGCAGTTCCCCCGACAGGGGGCTATTGTCCTACAATGAGCAGTTCTTC CASSSPDRGLLSYNEQFF
TRBJ1-3 - TRBV12-3/TRBV12-4 - TGTGCCAGCAGTCCGAGGAGGGCCTTTGGAAACACCATATATTTT CASSPRRAFGNTIYF
TRBJ1-2 TRBD1 TRBV10-3 few TGTGCCAGCAGTCCGGACAGGGGGTTAGGCTACACCTTC CASSPDRGLGYTF
TRBJ2-2 - TRBV6-2/TRBV6-3 - TGTGCCAGTAAATACGACGGGAACACCGGGGAGCTGTTTTTT CASKYDGNTGELFF
TRBJ2-2 - TRBV5-4 - TGTGCCAGCACCGTAACAGGGGGGAGGGCAACCAAATACACCGGGGAGCTGTTTTTT CASTVTGGRATKYTGELFF
TRBJ2-6 - TRBV5-1 - TGCGCCAGCAGCTTGGAGTTGGGGCCCGGGGCCAACGTCCTGACTTTC CASSLELGPGANVLTF
TRBJ1-6 - TRBV28 many TGTGCCAGCAGTTTTTCTCAGGCCTTTAATTCACCCCTCCACTTT CASSFSQAFNSPLHF
TRBJ2-1 TRBD1 TRBV2 once TGTGCCAGCAGTGGGACCGGGACAGGGGGCAATGAGCAGTTCTTC CASSGTGTGGNEQFF
TRBJ1-1 - TRBV5-4 few TGTGCCAGCAGCATGACGACAGCCTTGAACACTGAAGCTTTCTTT CASSMTTALNTEAFF
TRBJ2-1 - TRBV12-3/TRBV12-4 many TGTGCCAGCAGTTTCATCGGCCTAGAGCAGTTCTTC CASSFIGLEQFF